This T cell receptor beta chain derives from a study of regulatory T cells in long-lasting Graves disease. Combining iRepertoire HTBI primers with Arm-PCR of CDR3 regions, the authors built TCR beta libraries. TCRdb analysed the multiplex PCR reads with MiXCR anew, one entry per CDR3 protein. The sample carries 350,000 to 450,000 distinct CDR3 sequences, around 14% recorded once. This clonotype was recorded many times. No antigen is known for it. The time point here: newly diagnosed GD, antithyroid drugs for less than 3 months. Researchers made the TCR library from RNA that was extracted from PBMCs. V was trimmed by 6 bases and J by 3 bases, leaving 21 bases between them. The CDR3 spans 16 residues. Study-level points and caveats: Patients with persistent disease showed a bias toward TRBV28, TRBJ1-2 and TRBJ2-5.

This same sample was also part of a study on T cells in Graves' hyperthyroidism and ophthalmopathy.

This clonotype was sampled from a woman aged 25-40 years with Graves disease. J is TRBJ2-7 and V is TRBV12-3 or TRBV12-4; a possible D gene is TRBD2 (5 bases). This specimen was peripheral blood mononuclear cells (PBMCs), taken at new diagnosis, from a patient treated with antithyroid drugs. Here the CDR3 DNA reads TGTGCCAGCAGACCCAGGAGTCCGGGGTTTCTCTACGAGCAGTACTTC. Translated, it gives CASRPRSPGFLYEQYF.